Listed below are T cell receptor beta chains from one sample, sequenced in a study of beta chain features in type 1 diabetes. TCRdb's table, derived via immunoSEQ multiplex PCR, lists solely in-frame clones and lacks some. The profile shows 900,000 or so clones, roughly 17% of them singletons. Sequencing was carried out using naive CD4+ T cells from blood. These receptors were taken from a woman between 18 and 29 years old in good health. Both conserved end residues are part of each CDR3. Fields, in order: J gene, V gene, CDR3 length, D gene, clone size, CDR3 protein, CDR3 DNA. D genes are given only for firm matches. Clone size is not always given. Where it is, it says once, few, many or a class for expanded clones.

TRBJ2-6	TRBV6-1	15	-	-	CASSEDFLWANVLTF	TGTGCCAGCAGTGAAGACTTCCTCTGGGCCAACGTCCTGACTTTC
TRBJ2-7	TRBV6-5	15	-	few	CASSSTGIGSYEQYF	TGTGCCAGCAGCTCAACAGGGATAGGCTCCTACGAGCAGTACTTC
TRBJ1-2	TRBV20-1	11	-	-	CSAWGLLGYTF	TGCAGTGCCTGGGGGCTTCTTGGCTACACCTTC
TRBJ2-1	TRBV6-6	16	-	-	CASRTLGQPGSGEQFF	TGTGCCAGCAGGACACTTGGACAGCCCGGTAGCGGTGAGCAGTTCTTC
TRBJ2-1	TRBV4-2	15	TRBD2	-	CASSPGLAGVNEQFF	TGTGCCAGCAGCCCGGGACTAGCGGGAGTTAATGAGCAGTTCTTC
TRBJ1-1	TRBV11-2	15	-	-	CASSLEWGRRAEAFF	TGTGCCAGCAGCTTAGAATGGGGAAGGAGAGCTGAAGCTTTCTTT
TRBJ2-3	TRBV7-2	15	-	few	CASSLGGQSTDTQYF	TGTGCCAGCAGCTTAGGAGGACAGAGCACAGATACGCAGTATTTT
TRBJ2-7	TRBV7-2	15	TRBD1	few	CASSLETGGFHEQYF	TGTGCCAGCAGCTTAGAGACAGGGGGATTCCACGAGCAGTACTTC
TRBJ2-5	TRBV18	15	TRBD1	few	CASSPGQGREETQYF	TGTGCCAGCTCACCCGGACAGGGACGCGAGGAGACCCAGTACTTC
TRBJ2-3	TRBV9	14	-	-	CASSVGGAADTQYF	TGTGCCAGCAGCGTAGGGGGAGCCGCAGATACGCAGTATTTT
TRBJ1-4	TRBV6-6	15	-	-	CASRIGRISNEKLFF	TGTGCCAGCAGGATAGGGAGGATCTCTAATGAAAAACTGTTTTTT
TRBJ2-1	TRBV7-2	16	TRBD2	few	CASSILAGGAGNEQFF	TGTGCCAGCAGCATACTAGCGGGAGGGGCTGGGAATGAGCAGTTCTTC
TRBJ1-2	TRBV11-2	15	TRBD1	few	CASSLEFNRGQGYTF	TGTGCCAGCAGCTTAGAGTTTAACAGGGGGCAGGGCTACACCTTC
TRBJ1-1	TRBV5-1	14	-	-	CASSIRQQGIEAFF	TGCGCCAGCAGCATCCGTCAACAGGGTATCGAAGCTTTCTTT
TRBJ2-2	TRBV7-3	16	TRBD1	once	CASSQDRGRYTGELFF	TGTGCCAGCAGCCAGGACAGGGGGCGCTACACCGGGGAGCTGTTTTTT
TRBJ2-3	TRBV9	12	-	few	CASSVEDDTQYF	TGTGCCAGCAGCGTAGAGGATGATACGCAGTATTTT
TRBJ1-1	TRBV2	14	-	-	CASTLEGVNTEAFF	TGTGCCAGCACCCTCGAGGGTGTAAACACTGAAGCTTTCTTT
TRBJ1-1	TRBV6-6	16	TRBD1	few	CASSYSNNRGGLVAFF	TGTGCCAGCAGTTACTCGAATAACAGGGGGGGATTGGTAGCTTTCTTT
TRBJ2-4	TRBV7-9	11	-	few	CASSSENIQYF	TGTGCCAGCAGCTCTGAAAACATTCAGTACTTC
TRBJ2-3	TRBV15	16	TRBD2	few	CATSTRLAGRTDTQYF	TGTGCCACCAGCACAAGACTAGCGGGACGCACAGATACGCAGTATTTT
TRBJ2-2	TRBV7-2	18	-	few	CASRNRGWRETYTGELFF	TGTGCCAGCAGGAATAGGGGATGGCGAGAGACCTACACCGGGGAGCTGTTTTTT
TRBJ2-1	TRBV7-2	13	-	-	CASSWGAGNEQFF	TGTGCCAGCAGCTGGGGGGCGGGCAATGAGCAGTTCTTC
TRBJ2-7	TRBV14	16	-	-	CASTPNAVQAIYEQYF	TGTGCCAGCACCCCCAATGCGGTCCAAGCAATATACGAGCAGTACTTC
TRBJ2-2	TRBV15	13	-	few	CAIRGPNTGELFF	TGTGCCATCAGGGGTCCAAACACCGGGGAGCTGTTTTTT
TRBJ1-5	TRBV27	17	-	-	CASSSTPTGHRNQPQHF	TGTGCCAGCAGTTCCACCCCTACGGGACACCGCAATCAGCCCCAGCATTTT
TRBJ2-5	TRBV11-3	13	TRBD1	-	CASSGQGGETQYF	TGTGCCAGCAGCGGACAGGGTGGTGAGACCCAGTACTTC
TRBJ1-5	TRBV7-2	12	-	few	CASSLAQQPQHF	TGTGCCAGCAGCTTAGCACAGCAGCCCCAGCATTTT
TRBJ2-5	TRBV7-9	15	TRBD1	-	CASSPGQGAGETQYF	TGTGCCAGCAGCCCCGGACAGGGGGCGGGAGAGACCCAGTACTTC
TRBJ2-1	TRBV20-1	10	-	-	CSARQGDLFF	TGCAGTGCTAGACAGGGCGATCTGTTCTTC
TRBJ2-3	TRBV4-3	15	-	few	CASSQGGYSTDTQYF	TGCGCCAGCAGCCAAGGGGGATATAGCACAGATACGCAGTATTTT
TRBJ1-4	TRBV6-6	14	-	-	CASRDTTTNEKLFF	TGTGCCAGCAGAGACACAACAACTAATGAAAAACTGTTTTTT
TRBJ2-3	TRBV9	15	-	few	CASSVRSGGTDTQYF	TGTGCCAGCAGCGTAAGGTCAGGGGGCACAGATACGCAGTATTTT
TRBJ2-5	TRBV14	14	-	-	CASSPRREGETQYF	TGTGCCAGCAGCCCCCGAAGGGAAGGAGAGACCCAGTACTTC
TRBJ1-1	TRBV6-6	11	-	once	CASGAYTEAFF	TGTGCCTCCGGGGCTTACACTGAAGCTTTCTTT
TRBJ2-5	TRBV4-2	17	TRBD2	-	CASSQGGGLAGQETQYF	TGTGCCAGCAGCCAAGGGGGGGGACTAGCGGGACAAGAGACCCAGTACTTC
TRBJ1-1	TRBV5-6	15	-	few	CASSLYGGPNTEAFF	TGTGCCAGCAGCTTATACGGAGGGCCGAACACTGAAGCTTTCTTT
TRBJ2-2	TRBV11-2	15	-	once	CASSSLVENTGELFF	TGTGCCAGCAGCTCCTTAGTCGAAAACACCGGGGAGCTGTTTTTT
TRBJ1-1	TRBV7-9	13	-	few	CASSLGRRNEAFF	TGTGCCAGCAGCCTGGGTCGGCGCAATGAAGCTTTCTTT
TRBJ1-1	TRBV6-5	13	-	-	CASRPGPNTEAFF	TGTGCCAGCAGACCGGGACCGAACACTGAAGCTTTCTTT
TRBJ1-2	TRBV5-5	14	-	few	CASSLGGRNYGYTF	TGTGCCAGCAGCTTGGGAGGACGGAACTATGGCTACACCTTC
TRBJ2-2	TRBV7-9	12	-	-	CASSQRTGELFF	TGTGCCAGCAGCCAACGCACCGGGGAGCTGTTTTTT
TRBJ2-1	TRBV29-1	14	TRBD2	-	CSAGLAASYNEQFF	TGCAGCGCAGGACTAGCGGCCTCCTACAATGAGCAGTTCTTC
TRBJ2-5	TRBV20-1	10	-	few	CSAVVETQYF	TGCAGTGCTGTAGTAGAGACCCAGTACTTC